This T cell receptor (beta chain) was identified during a study of T cell responses to AZD1222 COVID-19 vaccine (dated by TCRdb to 2020 to 2022). The study in broad terms: TCR sequencing was performed for roughly 250 trial participants, of whom roughly 200 were given two doses of AZD1222 and some 26 were given two doses of MenACWY control vaccine. Trial participants were enrolled into age subgroups of 18-55, 56-69 and 70-plus years, which contained approximately 150, 30 and 60 TCR-sequenced participants, respectively. The full study reports these points: Because no day 14 peak-response samples were available, repertoires were characterized only after the peak T cell response. Spike-specific TCR breadth and depth rose significantly after two AZD1222 doses compared with day 0 and with MenACWY recipients. Epitopes outside the regions mutated in the B.1.351 and B.1.1.7 variants were reportedly recognized by nearly half of the unique spike-specific TCRs. In the small 56-69-year group, the increase in depth fell short of significance, most likely because of low power. Conclusions about previously exposed vaccinees are limited because only six or seven AZD1222 recipients were SARS-CoV-2 seropositive at baseline. The whole spike protein was spanned by vaccine-associated CD4 TCRs, and dominant responses were seen in regions 160-218 and 743-854. Most participants were white British and females outnumbered males, and the authors suggested that clonal diversity may have been underestimated.

About this clone: It lacks a known antigen. Nothing much larger sits one base from this clone, and base qualities are not available.

The CDR3 regions of human TCRbeta chains were subjected to immunosequencing. As for the original processing: TCRs in the repertoires were matched against a reference library of SARS-CoV-2-specific TCRs that had been generated with the MIRA antigen-specificity platform. Breadth was defined as the fraction of unique TCRs that were SARS-CoV-2-associated, and depth was defined as the fraction of total T cells that were SARS-CoV-2-associated. Using the MIRA data, each spike-specific TCR was mapped to the spike region that the TCR reacts to and placed in a CD4 or CD8 class. Log10-transformed breadth and depth values were compared by one-way ANOVA with Sidak's multiple comparisons tests. Entries here come from immuneACCESS through TCRdb and include only in-frame sequences with V and J called. Some clones fail to appear in such tables; in the studies checked, an unresolved V gene covers under half of the shortfall, and the cause of the remainder is unknown. That table furnishes V, J and clone size, whereas the DNA furnished D and trimming. The sample data list about 140,000 clones, and 85% to 95% of these were observed just once. More than 10% of the sample rests with the top ten.

Read against the paper, the sample's time point label means: sample from adult after SARS-CoV-2 infection, after symptom onset. A couple of convalescent COVID-19 patients, sampled after symptom onset from adults with prior SARS-CoV-2 infection, were also TCR-sequenced for comparison. V lost 8 bases and J lost 7 bases; the stretch between them is 23 bases long. The CDR3 runs 15 residues from the cysteine to the phenylalanine. Only the CDR3 DNA stays, 45 bases, in frame from base 1. In the germline V gene, CDR1 corresponds to SGHTA and CDR2 to FQGNSA. This sample comprised peripheral blood, obtained after recovery from COVID-19. This sequence was found in an adult who had recovered from COVID-19. The chain uses TRBV7-2 and TRBJ1-2; D gene: possibly TRBD1, on 6 matching bases. The CDR3 protein: CASGILNTGSGGYTF. The DNA reads TGTGCCAGCGGCATCCTGAACACAGGGTCGGGTGGCTACACCTTC.